The 20 T cell receptor beta chains presented below share a single source sample, sequenced in a study of T cell repertoires in cytomegalovirus infection. TCRdb re-called the reads through MiXCR, storing one row per CDR3 protein. The sample lists approximately 500,000 distinct CDR3 sequences, approximately 15% occurring once. The sequenced sample consisted of CD8+ T cells from PBMCs. These receptors all come from a human donor in good health (CMV status not recorded). Some clones in this sample may be carry-over from other donors' samples.

This clonotype appeared a few times. This chain uses TRBV28 with TRBJ2-7, with TRBD1 identical over 7 bases. Trimming cost V 7 bases and J 2 bases; bases outside gene matches: 11. Per germline, CDR1 MDHEN and CDR2 SYDVKM. The length of the CDR3 is 15 residues. The CDR3 nucleotides read TGTGCCAGCACCTCCGAGGACAGGTTCCCCTACGAGCAGTACTTC. Encoded protein: CASTSEDRFPYEQYF.

This clonotype was detected a few times. One junction end does not reproduce the germline sequence, and a read error may be involved. This chain uses TRBV5-5 with TRBJ2-2; a weak D match, TRBD2 (6 bases). Germline CDR1 is SGHKS and CDR2 is YYEKEE (reference sequence). The CDR3 is 16 residues long. The CDR3 region has the DNA TGTGCCAGCAGCGGACGCGGGACCTCGAACCCCGGGGAGCTGTTTTTT. Protein: CASSGRGTSNPGELFF.

Many counts were recorded for this clonotype. The genes are TRBV27 and TRBJ2-7; D tentatively fits TRBD1 or TRBD2 (6 bases each). This CDR3 contains 14 residues. Germline loops: CDR1 MNHEY, CDR2 SMNVEV (reference sequence). V was cut by 5 bases and J by 4 bases, with 15 bases left in between. DNA of the CDR3: TGTGCCAGCAGTAGTTCAGAAGGGGGGTACGAGCAGTACTTC. Translation gives CASSSSEGGYEQYF.

This clonotype was observed a few times. The chain recombines TRBV13 with TRBJ1-5; 10 nucleotides agree with TRBD1. The CDR3 is 14 residues long. Germline V lookup: CDR1 PRHDT, CDR2 FYEKMQ (reference sequence). The J segment lost 7 bases and the V segment lost 5 bases, leaving 5 bases of the junction unmatched. The CDR3 is CASSRDRGGQPQHF. The CDR3 coding sequence is TGTGCCAGCAGCCGGGACAGGGGTGGCCAGCCCCAGCATTTT.

This clonotype was seen many times. The rearrangement links TRBV24-1 to TRBJ2-7, with 7 bases matching TRBD2. J lost 5 bases, V lost 5 bases, and 8 bases had no gene match. The CDR3 length is 14 residues. CDR1 KGHDR and CDR2 SFDVKD come from the germline V gene. CDR3: CATSAAGAADEQYF. The CDR3 DNA reads TGTGCCACCAGTGCGGCGGGAGCCGCCGACGAGCAGTACTTC.

This clonotype was found once. CDR3: CASSPNLYGSPPYEQYF. CDR3 bases: TGTGCCAGCAGTCCGAATCTTTACGGGAGCCCACCCTACGAGCAGTACTTC. This chain joins TRBV28 and TRBJ2-7; D may be TRBD2 (6 bases). Germline assignment: CDR1 MDHEN and CDR2 SYDVKM. Between the trimmed V and J ends, which lost 5 bases and 2 bases, there was a span of 22 bases. The CDR3 spans 17 residues.

This clonotype has a handful of counts. The V gene is TRBV6-5, the J gene TRBJ2-7; D may correspond to TRBD1 or TRBD2 (6 bases each). V was clipped by 5 bases and J by 6 bases, with 20 bases between them. The CDR3 is 15 amino acids. Germline CDR1 MNHEY, CDR2 SVGAGI. The CDR3 coding sequence is TGTGCCAGCAGTCTGGACACGGGCCGGGGGCGCGAGCAGTACTTC. Encoded protein: CASSLDTGRGREQYF.

On this clonotype: A much larger clone is a single base away; this may be a read error. V usage is TRBV10-1 and J usage is TRBJ2-1; D remains unclear. The CDR3 runs to 17 residues. Germline V gene sequence: CDR1 WNHNN, CDR2 SYGVQD (reference sequence). The CDR3 sequence is CTSSESIGSGSYNEQFF. The CDR3 nucleotides read TGCACCAGCAGTGAGTCGATCGGGTCTGGGTCCTACAATGAGCAGTTCTTC.

This clonotype was counted at least ten times. The V call is TRBV7-9, the J call TRBJ1-1; TRBD1 aligns across 7 bases. In germline, CDR1 is SEHNR, CDR2 FQNEAQ (reference sequence). The CDR3 length is 14 residues. Trimming at V came to 7 bases and at J to 0 bases, leaving 5 bases not matched to a gene. CDR3 sequence reads: CASIDRAMNTEAFF. The CDR3 DNA sequence: TGTGCCAGCATCGACAGGGCGATGAACACTGAAGCTTTCTTT.

This clonotype has just a few counts. The V and J genes are TRBV15 and TRBJ2-7; tentatively, D is TRBD1 (6 bases). The CDR3 has 16 residues. V was clipped by 5 bases and J by 1 base, with 18 bases between them. CDR1 and CDR2 from the germline V gene are LNHNV and YYDKDF (reference sequence). The CDR3 protein is CATSEENQGRSYEQYF. In DNA, the CDR3 is TGTGCCACCAGCGAGGAAAATCAGGGGAGATCCTACGAGCAGTACTTC.

There are a few counts of this clonotype. This chain joins TRBV10-3 and TRBJ2-1; possible D gene TRBD1, 6 bases. Germline lookup yields CDR1 ENHRY and CDR2 SYGVKD. Deletions cut 10 bases from V and 8 bases from J, with 9 bases between. The CDR3 length is 10 residues. The CDR3 loop is CATSGDEQFF. CDR3 in DNA: TGTGCCACCTCAGGGGATGAGCAGTTCTTC.

This clonotype was recorded many times. This chain links TRBV4-2 with TRBJ2-1, with TRBD1 identical over 9 bases. In germline, CDR1 is LGHNA, CDR2 YNFKEQ. The CDR3 sequence is 14 residues long. Trimming removed 1 base from V and 9 bases from J; junction bases left unmatched: 4. The CDR3 nucleotides are TGTGCCAGCAGCCAAGGAGGGACAGGGCTTGAGCAGTTCTTC. Its protein product is CASSQGGTGLEQFF.

About this clonotype: A much more abundant neighbour one base away suggests this may be a read error. The gene calls are TRBV2 and TRBJ2-7; the D is unclear. CDR1 and CDR2 (germline): SNHLY, FYNNEI. The CDR3 covers 12 residues. CDR3 residues: CASTLISYKQYF. DNA of the CDR3: TGTGCCAGCACTCTGATCTCCTACAAGCAGTACTTC.

The chain employs TRBV5-1 and TRBJ1-4, with D tentatively TRBD1 (5 bases). Trimming removed 5 bases from V and 8 bases from J, with 16 bases in between. CDR1 SGHRS and CDR2 YFSETQ come from the germline V gene. The CDR3 is 14 residues long. In nucleotides, the CDR3 is TGCGCCAGCAGGAGAAAAAAGGGGTACGAAAAACTGTTTTTT. This encodes CASRRKKGYEKLFF.

This clonotype came up a few times. This chain links TRBV13 with TRBJ1-1, with a possible D match to TRBD1 (6 bases). The CDR3 sequence is 15 residues long. The germline V and J ends were trimmed by 0 bases and 1 base, with 9 bases remaining between them. The V gene's germline CDR1 is PRHDT and CDR2 FYEKMQ (reference sequence). CDR3 DNA: TGTGCCAGCAGCTTAGGGTACAGGGCGAACACTGAAGCTTTCTTT. This translates into CASSLGYRANTEAFF.

This clonotype was detected only a few times. This chain connects TRBV10-3 to TRBJ2-3, with D perhaps matching TRBD2 (5 bases). The CDR3 totals 14 residues. Trimming stripped 2 bases from V and 2 bases from J, with 8 bases between. Germline loops: CDR1 ENHRY, CDR2 SYGVKD. Here the CDR3 reads CAISETRDTDTQYF. CDR3 in DNA: TGTGCCATCAGTGAGACTAGAGACACAGATACGCAGTATTTT.

The rearrangement uses TRBV2 and TRBJ1-2, with D hard to call. V was clipped by 4 bases and J by 8 bases, with 14 bases between them. This CDR3 region has 13 residues. Germline V gene lookup returns CDR1 SNHLY and CDR2 FYNNEI. The CDR3: CASSGRALRGYTF. CDR3 nucleotides: TGTGCCAGCAGTGGTCGGGCCTTAAGAGGCTACACCTTC.

The chain employs TRBV29-1 and TRBJ1-1; TRBD1 might be the D (5 bases). Germline CDR1 SQVTM, CDR2 ANQGSEA. The CDR3 contains 13 residues. V gave up 5 bases and J gave up 1 base, with 11 bases separating them. The CDR3 loop reads CSVYGTRNTEAFF. Written as DNA, the CDR3 is TGCAGCGTTTACGGGACGCGGAACACTGAAGCTTTCTTT.

The sample holds many counts of this clonotype. The J gene is TRBJ1-1, the V gene TRBV14; 7 bases align to TRBD1. The germline CDR1 and CDR2 sequences are SGHDN and FVKESK. The V and J ends lost 8 bases and 11 bases, in that order; junction bases with no gene match: 11. The CDR3 consists of 12 residues. In nucleotides, the CDR3 is TGTGCCAGCCGATCACAGGGGATGGAGGCTTTCTTT. Translating it yields CASRSQGMEAFF.

This clonotype has only a few counts. The chain joins TRBV4-2 to TRBJ1-1; 12 nucleotides line up with TRBD1. This CDR3 is built from 18 residues. The V gene's germline CDR1 is LGHNA and CDR2 YNFKEQ. With 0 bases clipped from V and 4 bases from J, the junction kept 9 bases outside the gene matches. The CDR3 nucleotides are TGTGCCAGCAGCCAAGATCCCGGGACAGGGGGCGCGAGCACTGAAGCTTTCTTT. As protein: CASSQDPGTGGASTEAFF.